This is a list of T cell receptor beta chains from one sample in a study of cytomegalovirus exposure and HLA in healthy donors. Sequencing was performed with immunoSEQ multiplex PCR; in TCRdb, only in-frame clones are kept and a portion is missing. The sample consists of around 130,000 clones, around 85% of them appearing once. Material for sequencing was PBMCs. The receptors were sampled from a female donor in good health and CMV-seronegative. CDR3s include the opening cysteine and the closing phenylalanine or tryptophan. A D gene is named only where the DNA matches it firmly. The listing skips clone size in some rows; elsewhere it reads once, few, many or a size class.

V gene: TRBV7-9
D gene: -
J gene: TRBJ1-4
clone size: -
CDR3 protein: CASSLGTLLFF
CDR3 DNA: TGTGCCAGCAGCTTAGGGACTCTCCTGTTTTTT

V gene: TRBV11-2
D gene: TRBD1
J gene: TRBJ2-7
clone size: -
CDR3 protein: CASSSSWTGVDEQYF
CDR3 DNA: TGTGCCAGCAGTTCCTCGTGGACAGGGGTAGACGAGCAGTACTTC

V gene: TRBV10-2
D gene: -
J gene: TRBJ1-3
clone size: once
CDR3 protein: CASSPTDSGNTIYF
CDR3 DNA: TGCGCCAGCAGCCCTACAGACTCTGGAAACACCATATATTTT

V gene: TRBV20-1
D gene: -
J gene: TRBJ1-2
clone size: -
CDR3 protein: CSASSLVHTF
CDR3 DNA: TGCAGTGCATCCTCCCTCGTCCACACCTTC

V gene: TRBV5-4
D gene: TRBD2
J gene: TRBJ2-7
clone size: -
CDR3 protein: CASSPSGRGYEQYF
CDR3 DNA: TGTGCCAGCAGCCCTAGCGGGAGAGGATACGAGCAGTACTTC

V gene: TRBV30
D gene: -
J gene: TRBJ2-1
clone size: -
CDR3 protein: CAWTPTSSYNEQFF
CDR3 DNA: TGTGCCTGGACCCCTACTAGCTCCTACAATGAGCAGTTCTTC

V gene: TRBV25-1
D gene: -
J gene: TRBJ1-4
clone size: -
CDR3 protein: CASSEYRAAGREKLFF
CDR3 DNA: TGTGCCAGCAGTGAATATCGGGCAGCGGGGAGGGAAAAACTGTTTTTT

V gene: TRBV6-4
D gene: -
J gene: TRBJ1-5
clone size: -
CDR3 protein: CASAAAGNQPQHF
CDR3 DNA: TGTGCCAGCGCGGCGGCGGGGAATCAGCCCCAGCATTTT

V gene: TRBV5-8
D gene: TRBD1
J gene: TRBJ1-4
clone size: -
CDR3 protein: CASSPGTGGEKLFF
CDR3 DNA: TGTGCCAGCAGCCCCGGGACAGGGGGGGAAAAACTGTTTTTT

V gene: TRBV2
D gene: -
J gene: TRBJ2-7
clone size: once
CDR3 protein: CASSGAGEQYF
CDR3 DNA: TGTGCCAGCAGTGGGGCAGGCGAGCAGTACTTC

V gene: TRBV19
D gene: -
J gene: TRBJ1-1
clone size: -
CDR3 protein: CASSRHLNTEAFF
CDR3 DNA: TGTGCCAGTAGTAGACACCTGAACACTGAAGCTTTCTTT

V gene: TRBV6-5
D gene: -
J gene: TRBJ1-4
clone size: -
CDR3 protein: CASSYSEGGKLFF
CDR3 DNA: TGTGCCAGCAGTTACTCCGAAGGAGGGAAACTGTTTTTT

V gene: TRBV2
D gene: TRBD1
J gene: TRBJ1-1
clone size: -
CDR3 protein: CASSRDRIDNTEAFF
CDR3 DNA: TGTGCCAGCAGTAGGGACAGGATAGATAACACTGAAGCTTTCTTT